This TCR beta chain came from a study of blood T cell repertoires in COVID-19. Study information: Samples taken during acute and convalescent COVID-19 were collected in the United States, Italy and Spain. Sample material is recorded as cDNA or gDNA derived from T cells, B-cell-depleted T cells, or PBMCs.

V was clipped by 1 base and J by 2 bases, with 8 bases between them. Germline assignment: CDR1 PRHDT and CDR2 FYEKMQ (reference sequence). CDR3 length: 14 residues. As handled by the study authors: Using reference gene primer amplification, nucleated cell counts were estimated. Here immunoSEQ multiplex PCR was the method, and the copy in TCRdb shows in-frame clones only, minus some. V and J calls and clone size come straight from that table; D and trimming were deduced from the DNA. This table has roughly 220,000 clones, 70% to 85% appearing once. The receptor comes from a woman aged 35 to 49 who had recovered from COVID-19. What was sequenced was peripheral blood. V usage is TRBV13 and J usage is TRBJ1-2; unclear D gene. The CDR3 reads CASSLAAVNYGYTF. The CDR3 region has the DNA TGTGCCAGCAGCTTAGCCGCAGTAAACTATGGCTACACCTTC.